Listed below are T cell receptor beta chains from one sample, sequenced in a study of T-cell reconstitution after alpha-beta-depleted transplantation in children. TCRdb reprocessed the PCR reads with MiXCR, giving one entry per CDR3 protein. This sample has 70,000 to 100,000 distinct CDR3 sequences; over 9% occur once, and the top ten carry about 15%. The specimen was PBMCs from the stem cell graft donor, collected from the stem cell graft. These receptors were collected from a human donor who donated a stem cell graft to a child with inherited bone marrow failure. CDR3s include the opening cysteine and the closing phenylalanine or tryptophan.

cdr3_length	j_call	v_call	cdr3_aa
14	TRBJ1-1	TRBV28	CASSFRGRFIEAFF
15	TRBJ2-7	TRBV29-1	CSVSYLRTGGYEQYF
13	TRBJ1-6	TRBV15	CATSSNRGDALHF
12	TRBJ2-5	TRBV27	CASSNNQETQYF
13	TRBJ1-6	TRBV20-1	CSARDPSDSPLHF
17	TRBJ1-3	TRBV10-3	CAISEGEHRYSGNTIYF
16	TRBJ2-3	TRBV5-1	CASSLGGGRGTDTQYF
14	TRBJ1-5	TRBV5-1	CASSLAGRNQPQHF
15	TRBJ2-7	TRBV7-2	CASSRFKPGESEQYF
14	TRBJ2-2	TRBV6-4	CASSGDSSTGELFF